This TCR beta chain was found in a study of OX40 agonist ivuxolimab in advanced cancers. General study points: In CD8+ T cells, expanded clones were on average more numerous than in CD4+. Certain nonresponders likewise exhibited a low normalized T-cell clonal expansion.

This clone has only one observation. Its antigen remains unidentified. Only in-frame clones appear in the TCRdb table, and some are missing; sequencing was by immunoSEQ multiplex PCR. There are some 57,000 clones in the sample; about 89% occur only once, and about 1% lies in the top ten. This clonotype was obtained from an adult with an advanced solid tumor such as melanoma, head and neck, liver or kidney cancer. The sample was CD4+ or CD8+ T cells sorted from blood, taken in a trial of the OX40 agonist ivuxolimab.

In DNA form, the CDR3 reads TGTGCCTGGAGTGAATCCCTAGGGGCGCAGTATTTT. Translating gives CAWSESLGAQYF. This sequence joins TRBV30 and TRBJ2-3; a weak D match, TRBD1 (5 bases). Trimming took 1 base from V and 10 from J, leaving 12 bases between them. The CDR3 runs to 12 residues. Germline V gene sequence: CDR1 GTSNPN, CDR2 SVGIG (reference sequence).